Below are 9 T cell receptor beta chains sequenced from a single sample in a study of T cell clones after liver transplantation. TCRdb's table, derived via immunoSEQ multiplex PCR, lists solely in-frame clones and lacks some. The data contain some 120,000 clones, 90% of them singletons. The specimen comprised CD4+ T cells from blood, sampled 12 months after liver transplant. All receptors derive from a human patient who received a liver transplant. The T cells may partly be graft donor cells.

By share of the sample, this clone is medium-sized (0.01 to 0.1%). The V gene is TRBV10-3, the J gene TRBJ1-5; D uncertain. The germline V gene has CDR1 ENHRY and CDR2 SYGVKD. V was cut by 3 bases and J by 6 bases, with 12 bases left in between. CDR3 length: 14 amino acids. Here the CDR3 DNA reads TGTGCCATCAGTGAACTCGGCGGCAGTCAGCCCCAGCATTTT. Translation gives CAISELGGSQPQHF.

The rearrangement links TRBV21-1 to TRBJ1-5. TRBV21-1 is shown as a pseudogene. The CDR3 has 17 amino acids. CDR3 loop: CALLTRGGFHSNQPQHF. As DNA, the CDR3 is TGTGCCCTCCTCACTCGCGGGGGCTTCCATAGCAATCAGCCCCAGCATTTT.

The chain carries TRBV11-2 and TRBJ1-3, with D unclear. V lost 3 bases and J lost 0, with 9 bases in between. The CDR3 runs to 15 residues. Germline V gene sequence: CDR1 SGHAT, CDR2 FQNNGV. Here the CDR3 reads CASSLGGVSGNTIYF. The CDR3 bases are TGTGCCAGCAGCTTGGGTGGGGTCTCTGGAAACACCATATATTTT.

CDR3 loop: CASSSRQDTEAFF. In DNA form, the CDR3 reads TGTGCCAGCAGCTCCCGACAGGACACTGAAGCTTTCTTT. This chain uses TRBV7-9 with TRBJ1-1, with a tentative D call TRBD1 (6 bases). CDR1 and CDR2 (germline): SEHNR, FQNEAQ (reference sequence). This CDR3 contains 13 residues. V was pared by 4 bases and J by 3 bases, with 9 bases between.

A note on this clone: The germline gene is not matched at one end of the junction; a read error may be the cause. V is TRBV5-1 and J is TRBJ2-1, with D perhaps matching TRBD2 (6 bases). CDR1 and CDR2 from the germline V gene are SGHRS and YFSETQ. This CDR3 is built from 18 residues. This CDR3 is CASSLAPSGAGSFNEQFF. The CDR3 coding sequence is TGCGCCAGCAGCTTGGCCCCTTCTGGAGCGGGCTCCTTCAATGAGCAGTTCTTC.

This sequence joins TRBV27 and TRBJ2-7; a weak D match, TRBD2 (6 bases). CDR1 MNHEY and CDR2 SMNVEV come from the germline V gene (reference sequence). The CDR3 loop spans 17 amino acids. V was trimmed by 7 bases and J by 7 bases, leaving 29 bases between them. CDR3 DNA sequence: TGTGCCAGCAACCTCCCCTTCGGGACTCCCCCCTGGTTAGAGCAGTACTTC. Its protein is CASNLPFGTPPWLEQYF.

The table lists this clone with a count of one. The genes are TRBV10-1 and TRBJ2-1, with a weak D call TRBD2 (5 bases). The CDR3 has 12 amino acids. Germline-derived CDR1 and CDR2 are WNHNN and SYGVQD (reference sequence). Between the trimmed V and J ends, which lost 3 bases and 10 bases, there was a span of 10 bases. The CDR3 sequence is CASSDEGEEQFF. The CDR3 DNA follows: TGCGCCAGCAGTGATGAGGGAGAGGAGCAGTTCTTC.

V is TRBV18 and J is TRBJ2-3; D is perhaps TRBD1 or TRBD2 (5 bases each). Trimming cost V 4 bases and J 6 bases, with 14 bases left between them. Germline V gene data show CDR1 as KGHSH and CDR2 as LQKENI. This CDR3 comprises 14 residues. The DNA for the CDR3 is TGTGCCAGCTCACACGGGGCCGGGCTGGATACGCAGTATTTT. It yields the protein CASSHGAGLDTQYF.

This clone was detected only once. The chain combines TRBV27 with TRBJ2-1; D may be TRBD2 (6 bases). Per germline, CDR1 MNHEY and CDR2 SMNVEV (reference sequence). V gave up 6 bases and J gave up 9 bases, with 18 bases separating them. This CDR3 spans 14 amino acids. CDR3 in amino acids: CASREGQGFVEQFF. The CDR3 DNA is TGTGCCAGCAGGGAGGGGCAGGGTTTTGTTGAGCAGTTCTTC.